The 25 T cell receptor beta chains presented below share a single source sample, sequenced in a study of T cells in Graves' hyperthyroidism and ophthalmopathy. What was amplified from RNA transcripts were TCR beta CDR3 regions. A first-round RT-PCR of the TCR CDR3 used the HTBI primer set. TCRdb itself ran the multiplex PCR reads through MiXCR, one entry per CDR3 protein. The table has fewer than 350,000 distinct CDR3 sequences, approximately 18% seen once. Sequencing used blood. These receptors came from a man aged 45-65 years with Graves' ophthalmopathy.

A word on this clonotype: Germline is not matched at one junction end, which may reflect a read error. The chain links TRBV10-3 to TRBJ2-2, with a possible D match to TRBD2 (6 bases). The CDR3 is made up of 15 amino acids. Looked up from germline, CDR1 is ENHRY and CDR2 is SYGVKD. The CDR3: CAISESAVAGGEPFF. The CDR3 DNA reads as TGTGCCATCAGTGAGTCGGCGGTTGCGGGCGGGGAGCCGTTTTTT.

This clonotype came up many times. The gene calls are TRBV11-2 and TRBJ2-2; D might be TRBD2 (6 bases). Trimming stripped 5 bases from V and 5 bases from J, with 15 bases between. The germline V gene has CDR1 SGHAT and CDR2 FQNNGV. The CDR3 covers 15 residues. The CDR3 is CASSPRSAGTGELFF. In nucleotides, the CDR3 is TGTGCCAGCAGCCCCCGGAGTGCGGGGACCGGGGAGCTGTTTTTT. The variable domain in full, completed from reference TRBV11-2 and TRBJ2-2, reads EAGVAQSPRYKIIEKRQSVAFWCNPISGHATLYWYQQILGQGPKLLIQFQNNGVVDDSQLPKDRFSAERLKGVDSTLKIQPAKLEDSAVYLCASSPRSAGTGELFFGEGSRLTVL.

Ten or more counts support this clonotype. CDR3: CASSFPGDGNTIYF. The DNA for the CDR3 is TGCGCCAGCAGTTTCCCAGGGGATGGAAACACCATATATTTT. The chain couples TRBV10-2 to TRBJ1-3, with D possibly matching TRBD1 (6 bases). The CDR3 covers 14 residues. Trimming left V 5 bases short and J 3 bases short, with 11 bases between. Germline V gene lookup returns CDR1 WSHSY and CDR2 SAAADI.

The chain combines TRBV29-1 with TRBJ2-7; no definite D call. Per germline, CDR1 SQVTM and CDR2 ANQGSEA. V was pared by 6 bases and J by 2 bases, with 11 bases between. The length of the CDR3 is 12 residues. In DNA, the CDR3 is TGCAGCGTCTTGACTCAAACCTACGAGCAGTACTTC. Protein: CSVLTQTYEQYF.

This clonotype showed up many times. This chain joins TRBV6-1 and TRBJ2-5; 7 positions match TRBD1. Trimming removed 5 bases from V and 5 bases from J; junction bases left unmatched: 11. The CDR3 consists of 15 residues. Germline CDR1 reads MNHNS; CDR2 reads SASEGT. In DNA, the CDR3 is TGTGCCAGCAGTCCGGGACAGCTTGAGTGGGAGACCCAGTACTTC. This gives the protein CASSPGQLEWETQYF.

The sample holds many counts of this clonotype. The CDR3 sequence is CASSLGDYPATQYF. The CDR3 DNA sequence: TGTGCCAGCAGCCTAGGAGACTACCCAGCGACCCAGTACTTC. V and J are TRBV7-2 and TRBJ2-5, with D possibly TRBD2 on 5 matching bases. The germline V gene encodes CDR1 SGHTA and CDR2 FQGNSA. CDR3 length equals 14 residues. Trimming removed 5 bases from V and 7 bases from J, with 17 bases in between.

This clonotype turned up a few times. The chain employs TRBV6-1 and TRBJ2-4, with D possibly matching TRBD2 (5 bases). The CDR3 is 16 amino acids. The V gene's germline CDR1 is MNHNS and CDR2 SASEGT. Trimming removed 5 bases at V and 0 bases at J, with 14 bases between. CDR3 sequence (DNA): TGTGCCAGCAGTTCCGGGGATTCGCTAGCCAAAAACATTCAGTACTTC. Its translation is CASSSGDSLAKNIQYF.

In this sample, this clonotype turned up a few times. The chain combines TRBV28 with TRBJ2-1; 9 bases agree with TRBD2. This CDR3 has 14 amino acids. Germline CDR1 reads MDHEN; CDR2 reads SYDVKM. Trimming removed 6 bases from V and 8 bases from J; junction bases left unmatched: 8. This CDR3 reads CASRTGGGVHEQFF. The CDR3 nucleotides read TGTGCCAGCAGGACGGGCGGGGGGGTCCATGAGCAGTTCTTC.

Many counts were recorded for this clonotype. The V gene is TRBV2, the J gene TRBJ2-1; 10 bases agree with TRBD2. The CDR3 has 15 amino acids. Losses at the gene ends were 5 bases for V and 6 bases for J; bases not matched to a gene: 7. In germline, CDR1 is SNHLY, CDR2 FYNNEI. The CDR3, as DNA: TGTGCCAGCAGTCCTCTAGCGGGAGTGCTCAATGAGCAGTTCTTC. Its translation is CASSPLAGVLNEQFF.

This clonotype was counted ten times or more. The chain uses TRBV3-1 and TRBJ2-7; 9 bases are a match to TRBD1. The trim removed 1 base at V and 4 bases at J, leaving 5 bases unmatched. Germline CDR1 and CDR2: LGHDT and YNNKEL (reference sequence). The CDR3 sequence is 15 residues long. DNA for the CDR3: TGTGCCAGCAGCCAAGTGTCGGGACAGGGATACGAGCAGTACTTC. This sequence encodes CASSQVSGQGYEQYF.

This sequence joins TRBV28 and TRBJ1-4, with D tentatively TRBD1 (6 bases). The germline V gene encodes CDR1 MDHEN and CDR2 SYDVKM. The germline V and J ends were trimmed by 6 bases and 8 bases, with 16 bases remaining between them. This CDR3 contains 14 residues. In DNA form, the CDR3 reads TGTGCCAGCAGGAAAAACAGGGTAGGGGAAAAACTGTTTTTT. Protein product: CASRKNRVGEKLFF.

This clonotype was detected a few times. V gene TRBV5-4 combines with J gene TRBJ2-5; 7 bases match TRBD2. The CDR3 covers 15 residues. The V gene's germline CDR1 is SGHNT and CDR2 YYREEE (reference sequence). V trimming: 4 bases; J trimming: 9 bases; junction bases outside the gene matches: 15. The chain's CDR3 is CASSPSGEGYVAQYF. In DNA form, the CDR3 reads TGTGCCAGCAGCCCGTCGGGGGAGGGGTATGTGGCCCAGTACTTC.

The V and J genes are TRBV12-3 or TRBV12-4 and TRBJ2-7; D is possibly TRBD1 (6 bases). The CDR3 is 13 amino acids. Between the trimmed V and J ends, which lost 4 bases and 5 bases, there was a span of 12 bases. In nucleotides, the CDR3 is TGTGCCAGCAGTTCCGGGGACATCGACGAGCAGTACTTC. Translating gives CASSSGDIDEQYF.

The rearrangement links TRBV3-1 to TRBJ1-2, with D possibly TRBD1 on 5 matching bases. Germline CDR1 and CDR2: LGHDT and YNNKEL (reference sequence). Trimming left V 5 bases short and J 4 bases short, with 20 bases between. This CDR3 is 16 amino acids long. The DNA of the CDR3 is TGTGCCAGCAGCACTAAACCGGGACGGAACACCTATGGCTACACCTTC. Its translation: CASSTKPGRNTYGYTF.

This clonotype was recorded many times. The genes are TRBV7-2 and TRBJ1-4, with D perhaps TRBD1 (5 bases). V lost 0 bases and J lost 2, with 13 bases in between. Germline V gene data show CDR1 as SGHTA and CDR2 as FQGNSA. The CDR3 has 17 amino acids. The CDR3 loop is CASSLAGGGTTNEKLFF. The CDR3, as DNA: TGTGCCAGCAGCTTAGCCGGGGGGGGAACGACTAATGAAAAACTGTTTTTT.

The chain recombines TRBV29-1 with TRBJ2-7; 10 nucleotides align to TRBD2. CDR3 length: 14 residues. Germline V gene sequence: CDR1 SQVTM, CDR2 ANQGSEA. Trimming took 0 bases from V and 3 from J; bases not matched to a gene: 2. The CDR3 loop reads CSVEEASGGYEQYF. The CDR3 DNA sequence: TGCAGCGTTGAAGAGGCTAGCGGGGGCTACGAGCAGTACTTC.

The sample holds many counts of this clonotype. The chain carries TRBV7-2 and TRBJ2-3; D is unclear. The CDR3 loop spans 12 amino acids. In germline, CDR1 is SGHTA, CDR2 FQGNSA. Trimming shortened V by 0 bases and J by 5 bases, and 3 bases separated the two germline ends. CDR3 amino acids: CASSLARDTQYF. For the CDR3, the DNA is TGTGCCAGCAGCTTAGCGAGAGATACGCAGTATTTT. The entire variable domain, with the rest obtained from reference TRBV7-2 and TRBJ2-3, is as follows: GAGVSQSPSNKVTEKGKDVELRCDPISGHTALYWYRQSLGQGLEFLIYFQGNSAPDKSGLPSDRFSAERTGGSVSTLTIQRTQQEDSAVYLCASSLARDTQYFGPGTRLTVL.

CDR3 region: CASSKKEGQPQHF. The CDR3 bases are TGTGCCAGCAGTAAAAAAGAGGGCCAGCCCCAGCATTTT. The chain carries TRBV12-3 or TRBV12-4 and TRBJ1-5; D is ambiguous. The CDR3 totals 13 residues. The germline V and J ends were trimmed by 5 bases and 7 bases, with 12 bases remaining between them.

About this clonotype: A much larger clone lies a single base off, so this may be a read error. The CDR3 region has the DNA TGTGCCAGCAGTTCCGGGACAGGGGTCAATGAGCAGTTCTTC. Residues: CASSSGTGVNEQFF. This chain joins TRBV28 and TRBJ2-1; 10 bases map to TRBD1. Unmatched junction bases numbered 3, after V lost 4 bases and J lost 6 bases. There are 14 residues in the CDR3. Germline values: CDR1 MDHEN, CDR2 SYDVKM. The whole variable domain, filled in from reference TRBV28 and TRBJ2-1, reads DVKVTQSSRYLVKRTGEKVFLECVQDMDHENMFWYRQDPGLGLRLIYFSYDVKMKEKGDIPEGYSVSREKKERFSLILESASTNQTSMYLCASSSGTGVNEQFFGPGTRLTVL.

The V gene is TRBV6-2 or TRBV6-3, the J gene TRBJ1-3; possible D gene TRBD1, 5 bases. Deletions cut 6 bases from V and 0 bases from J, with 12 bases between. This CDR3 comprises 15 residues. In germline, CDR1 is MNHEY, CDR2 SVGEGT. CDR3 DNA sequence: TGTGCCAGCAGACCAGACAGCCACTCTGGAAACACCATATATTTT. The encoded protein is CASRPDSHSGNTIYF.

This clonotype was seen a few times. In nucleotides, the CDR3 is TGTGCCAGCAGGGGGACACTGAGCTCCTACGAGCAGTACTTC. Amino acids: CASRGTLSSYEQYF. The J gene is TRBJ2-7, the V gene TRBV6-2 or TRBV6-3, with D maybe TRBD1 (6 bases). The CDR3 is made up of 14 amino acids. CDR1 and CDR2 from the germline V gene are MNHEY and SVGEGT. Deletions cut 6 bases from V and 0 bases from J, with 12 bases between.

This clonotype was seen only a few times. CDR3 loop: CASSTRQVPGGTQYF. CDR3 nucleotide sequence: TGTGCCAGTAGTACCAGACAGGTTCCAGGGGGAACCCAGTACTTC. V is TRBV19 and J is TRBJ2-5; 7 bases fit TRBD1. After removal of 4 bases from V and 8 bases from J, the junction contained 13 bases not matched to a gene. There are 15 residues in the CDR3. CDR1 is LNHDA and CDR2 is SQIVND in the germline V gene (reference sequence).

The chain employs TRBV12-3 or TRBV12-4 and TRBJ2-5, with TRBD1 matching over 7 bases. The CDR3 contains 13 residues. J gave up 5 bases and V 6 bases, and 6 bases lay outside the gene matches. The DNA for the CDR3 is TGTGCCAGCAGGGCGCAGGGGGTCGAGACCCAGTACTTC. This encodes CASRAQGVETQYF.

This rearrangement joins TRBV6-5 to TRBJ2-1; no clear D. The CDR3 is made up of 14 amino acids. Germline CDR1 and CDR2: MNHEY and SVGAGI. V lost 4 bases and J lost 4, with 11 bases in between. The CDR3 bases are TGTGCCAGCAGTTTACGGTCCCCTTACAATGAGCAGTTCTTC. It codes for CASSLRSPYNEQFF.

This clonotype was picked up a small number of times. V and J are TRBV28 and TRBJ1-4; no clear D gene. CDR3 length: 14 residues. V lost 3 bases and J 8 bases, leaving 13 bases between the germline ends. The germline V gene encodes CDR1 MDHEN and CDR2 SYDVKM. CDR3 region: CASSFTRADEKLFF. The CDR3 DNA reads TGTGCCAGCAGTTTCACCCGAGCCGACGAAAAACTGTTTTTT. Full variable domain (missing parts from reference TRBV28 and TRBJ1-4): DVKVTQSSRYLVKRTGEKVFLECVQDMDHENMFWYRQDPGLGLRLIYFSYDVKMKEKGDIPEGYSVSREKKERFSLILESASTNQTSMYLCASSFTRADEKLFFGSGTQLSVL.